Sequencing of this T cell receptor beta chain was carried out in a study of blood T cell repertoires in COVID-19 (dated by TCRdb to 2020 to 2021). Some background on the complete study: Collaborator samples came from the United States, Italy and Spain and covered acute and convalescent phases of COVID-19. The prospective study material was composed of cDNA or gDNA derived from T cells, B-cell-depleted T cells, or PBMCs. The dataset comprised deeply sampled blood TCRbeta repertoires from subjects exposed to, actively infected with, or recovered from COVID-19. The repertoires were released in a freely available public database meant as a resource for research on the immune response to SARS-CoV-2. The samples were drawn from the first 160 participants of the ongoing ImmuneRACE study and from 950 to 1,500 subjects provided by 6 global collaborators. A de-identified subject ID, COVID-19 status, age in years and sex were almost always included in the sample metadata. Where available, HLA class I and class II types were taken from metadata supplied by the sample provider and were not determined by assay-based typing. Summary of the overall study and its limitations: The quantity of clinical and demographic metadata differed by source and by participant and was supplied without curation.

The cysteine opens and the phenylalanine closes a CDR3 of 17 amino acids. CDR3 DNA only is kept here, 51 bases in frame from base 1. For CDR1 and CDR2, the germline V gene lists SGDLS and YYNGEE. V trim: 4 bases; J trim: 6 bases; unmatched bases: 11. TCRbeta CDR3 regions were amplified from genomic DNA using the immunoSEQ Assay, a bias-controlled multiplex PCR. Turning to the authors' computational methods: The number of nucleated cells in each sample was estimated by amplification of reference gene primers within the assay. To quantify the absolute abundance of each unique TCRbeta CDR3 rearrangement, sequence reads were collapsed and filtered. For each sample, productive Simpson clonality was calculated as the square root of Simpson's diversity index across productive rearrangements. TCRdb provides this immuneACCESS table in a form limited to in-frame rearrangements. Some clones are lacking; in checked studies, under half of them reflect an unresolved V gene, and why the rest are absent is not known. That table gives V, J and clone size, and the DNA gave D and trimming. The sample table shows some 22,000 clones, and approximately 94% are seen once. Clones ranked in the top ten supply under 5% of the sample.

Each collaborating institution followed its own protocols to collect whole blood in K2EDTA tubes. For TCRbeta analysis, collaborators shipped samples as frozen whole blood, isolated PBMCs, or DNA extracted from either of those sample types. This clone appeared a single time. What antigen it recognizes has not been identified. No base quality values were provided; no much bigger clone lies one nucleotide off. The sample consisted of peripheral blood. This clonotype was obtained from a woman between 50 and 59 years old with active COVID-19. This chain is built from TRBV9 and TRBJ2-1; TRBD1 aligns with 12 central bases. CDR3 loop: CASSLPTGTGGFNEQFF. DNA sequence: TGTGCCAGCAGCCTACCGACCGGGACAGGGGGCTTCAATGAGCAGTTCTTC.